This TCR beta chain was captured in a study of blood T cell repertoires in COVID-19. The overall study: Samples of COVID-19 (acute and convalescent) were obtained from the United States, Italy and Spain. T cells, B-cell-depleted T cells, or PBMCs supplied cDNA or gDNA.

Original processing notes: Estimated nucleated cell counts came from reference gene primer amplification. Assay used: immunoSEQ multiplex PCR; TCRdb lists only in-frame clones, some missing. From that table come the V and J calls and clone size; the DNA was used to work out D and trimming. This table holds just under 85,000 clones, more than 70% found once. The CDR3 spans 13 residues. The V gene lost 4 bases and the J gene lost 7 bases, with 17 bases spanning the gap. Per germline, CDR1 SQVTM and CDR2 ANQGSEA. V usage is TRBV29-1 and J usage is TRBJ2-7; D may be TRBD1 (7 bases). Sequenced: peripheral blood. The receptor was derived from a woman aged 55-70 years with acute or convalescent COVID-19. The CDR3 spells CSVARGVVREQYF. The CDR3 DNA follows: TGCAGCGTTGCCAGGGGGGTGGTGCGAGAGCAGTACTTC.